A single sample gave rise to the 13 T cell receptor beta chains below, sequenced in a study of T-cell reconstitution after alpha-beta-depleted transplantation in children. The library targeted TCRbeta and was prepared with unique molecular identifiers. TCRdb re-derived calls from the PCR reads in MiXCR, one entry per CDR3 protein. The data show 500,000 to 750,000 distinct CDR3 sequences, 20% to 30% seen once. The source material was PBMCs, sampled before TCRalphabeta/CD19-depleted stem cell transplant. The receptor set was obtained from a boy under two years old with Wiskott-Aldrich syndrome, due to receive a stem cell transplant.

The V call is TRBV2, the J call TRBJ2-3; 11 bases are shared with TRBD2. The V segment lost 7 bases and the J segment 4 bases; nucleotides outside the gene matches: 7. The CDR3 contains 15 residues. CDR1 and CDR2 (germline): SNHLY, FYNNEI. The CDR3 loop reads CASNLLAGGSDTQYF. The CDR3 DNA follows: TGTGCCAGCAATCTTTTAGCGGGAGGGTCAGATACGCAGTATTTT.

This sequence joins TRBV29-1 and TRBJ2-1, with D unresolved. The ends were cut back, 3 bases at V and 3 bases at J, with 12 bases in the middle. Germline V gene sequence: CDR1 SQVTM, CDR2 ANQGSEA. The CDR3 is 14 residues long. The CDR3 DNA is TGCAGCGTTGACATGGTAGCCTACTACAATGAGCAGTTCTTC. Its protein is CSVDMVAYYNEQFF.

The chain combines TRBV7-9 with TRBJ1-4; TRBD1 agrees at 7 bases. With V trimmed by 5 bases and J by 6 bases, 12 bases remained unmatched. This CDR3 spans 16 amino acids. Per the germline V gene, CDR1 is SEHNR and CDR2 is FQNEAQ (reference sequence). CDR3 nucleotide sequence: TGTGCCAGCAGCGCCCGAACGACAGGGTCTTATGAAAAACTGTTTTTT. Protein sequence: CASSARTTGSYEKLFF. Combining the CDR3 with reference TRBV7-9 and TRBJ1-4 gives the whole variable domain DTGVSQNPRHKITKRGQNVTFRCDPISEHNRLYWYRQTLGQGPEFLTYFQNEAQLEKSRLLSDRFSAERPKGSFSTLEIQRTEQGDSAMYLCASSARTTGSYEKLFFGSGTQLSVL.

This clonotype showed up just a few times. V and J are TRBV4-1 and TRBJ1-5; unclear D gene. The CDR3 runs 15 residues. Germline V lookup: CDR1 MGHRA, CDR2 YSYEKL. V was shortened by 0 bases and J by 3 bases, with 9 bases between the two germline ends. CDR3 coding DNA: TGCGCCAGCAGCCAAGATCCCGCTTCCAATCAGCCCCAGCATTTT. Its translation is CASSQDPASNQPQHF.

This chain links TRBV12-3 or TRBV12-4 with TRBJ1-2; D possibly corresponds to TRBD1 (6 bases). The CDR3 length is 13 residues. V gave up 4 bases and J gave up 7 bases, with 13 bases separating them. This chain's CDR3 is CASSSGGRSGYTF. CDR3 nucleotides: TGTGCCAGCAGTTCCGGGGGGCGGAGTGGCTACACCTTC.

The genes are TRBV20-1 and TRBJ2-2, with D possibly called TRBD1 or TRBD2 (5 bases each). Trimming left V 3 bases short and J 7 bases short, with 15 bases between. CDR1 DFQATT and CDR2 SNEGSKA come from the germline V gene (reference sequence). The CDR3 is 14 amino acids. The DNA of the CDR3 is TGCAGTGCTAGTGACACGGGACCTAACGGGGAGCTGTTTTTT. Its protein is CSASDTGPNGELFF.

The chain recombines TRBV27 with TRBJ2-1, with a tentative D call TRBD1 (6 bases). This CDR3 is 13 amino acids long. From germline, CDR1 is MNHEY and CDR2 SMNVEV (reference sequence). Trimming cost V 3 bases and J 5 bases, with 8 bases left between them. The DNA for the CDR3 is TGTGCCAGCAGTTTTTGGGACAACAATGAGCAGTTCTTC. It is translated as CASSFWDNNEQFF.

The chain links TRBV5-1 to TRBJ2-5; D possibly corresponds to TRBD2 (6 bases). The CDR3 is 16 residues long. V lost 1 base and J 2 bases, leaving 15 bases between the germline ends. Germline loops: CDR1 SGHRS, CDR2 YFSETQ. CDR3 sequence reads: CASSLRGMGGQETQYF. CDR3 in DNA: TGCGCCAGCAGCTTGCGCGGGATGGGGGGACAAGAGACCCAGTACTTC.

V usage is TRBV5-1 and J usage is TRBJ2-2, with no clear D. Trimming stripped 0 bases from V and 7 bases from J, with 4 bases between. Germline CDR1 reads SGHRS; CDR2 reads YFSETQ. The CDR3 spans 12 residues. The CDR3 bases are TGCGCCAGCAGCTTGGAACTCGGGGAGCTGTTTTTT. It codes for CASSLELGELFF.

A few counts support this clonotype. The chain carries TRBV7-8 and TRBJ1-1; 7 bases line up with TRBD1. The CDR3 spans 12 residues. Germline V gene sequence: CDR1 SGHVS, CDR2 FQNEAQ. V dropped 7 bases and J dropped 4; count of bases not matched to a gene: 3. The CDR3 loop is CASTSGGTEAFF. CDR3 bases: TGTGCCAGCACCTCAGGGGGCACTGAAGCTTTCTTT.

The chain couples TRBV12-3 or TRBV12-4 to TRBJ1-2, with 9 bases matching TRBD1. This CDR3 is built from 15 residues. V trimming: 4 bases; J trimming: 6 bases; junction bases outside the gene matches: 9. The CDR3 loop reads CASSSMGQGGNGYTF. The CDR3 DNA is TGTGCCAGCAGTTCGATGGGACAGGGAGGGAATGGCTACACCTTC.

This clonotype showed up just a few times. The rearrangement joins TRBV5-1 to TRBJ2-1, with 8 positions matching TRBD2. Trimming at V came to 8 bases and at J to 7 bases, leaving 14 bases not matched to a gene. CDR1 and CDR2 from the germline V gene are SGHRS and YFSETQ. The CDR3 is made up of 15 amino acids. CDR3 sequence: CASQWGTRAPNEQFF. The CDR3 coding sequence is TGCGCCAGTCAGTGGGGGACTAGGGCTCCAAATGAGCAGTTCTTC.

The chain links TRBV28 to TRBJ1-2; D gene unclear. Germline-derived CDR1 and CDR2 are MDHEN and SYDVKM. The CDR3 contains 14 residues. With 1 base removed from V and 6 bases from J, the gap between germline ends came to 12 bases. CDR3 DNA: TGTGCCAGCAGTTTATTTTTCAGGACGGATGGCTACACCTTC. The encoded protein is CASSLFFRTDGYTF.